Presented here are 22 T cell receptor beta chains from one specimen sequenced in a study of neurological immune-mediated disorders. TCRdb re-derived calls from the 5' RACE reads in MiXCR, one entry per CDR3 protein. The sample has under 75,000 distinct CDR3 sequences; approximately 5.3% are singletons. Specimen: PBMCs. The receptors were gathered from a human donor with multiple sclerosis. The donor label of this sample is uncertain.

This clonotype appeared many times. The chain links TRBV20-1 to TRBJ1-2; 8 nucleotides agree with TRBD1. V lost 5 bases, J lost 3 bases, and 8 bases stayed unmatched. This CDR3 is built from 14 residues. CDR1 is DFQATT and CDR2 is SNEGSKA in the germline V gene (reference sequence). CDR3 in amino acids: CSASEDRGYYGYTF. The CDR3 DNA sequence: TGCAGTGCTTCCGAAGACAGGGGATACTATGGCTACACCTTC.

In its sample, this clonotype was seen many times. CDR3 sequence: CSARDRAGTGGYTF. The CDR3 coding sequence is TGCAGTGCTAGAGATAGGGCGGGGACGGGCGGCTACACCTTC. The chain employs TRBV20-1 and TRBJ1-2; D might be TRBD1 (5 bases). Trimming took off 0 bases at V and 8 bases at J, with 16 bases between the two ends. The CDR3 runs to 14 residues. Germline V gene lookup returns CDR1 DFQATT and CDR2 SNEGSKA (reference sequence).

There are many counts of this clonotype. The chain couples TRBV3-1 to TRBJ2-3; 8 bases line up with TRBD2. The CDR3 runs 14 residues. The V gene end was trimmed by 11 bases and the J gene end by 0 bases; junction bases not matched to a gene: 7. Per germline, CDR1 LGHDT and CDR2 YNNKEL (reference sequence). The chain's CDR3 is CAGRGGWSTDTQYF. CDR3 bases: TGTGCCGGCCGGGGGGGGTGGAGCACAGATACGCAGTATTTT.

This clonotype showed up many times. V usage is TRBV5-5 and J usage is TRBJ2-5; perhaps TRBD2 as D (5 bases). Germline CDR1 and CDR2: SGHKS and YYEKEE (reference sequence). Trimming removed 0 bases at V and 4 bases at J, with 13 bases between. The CDR3 runs 15 residues. CDR3 loop: CASSLVRVEGETQYF. The CDR3 DNA follows: TGTGCCAGCAGCTTGGTTAGGGTTGAGGGAGAGACCCAGTACTTC.

This clonotype was detected many times. The chain couples TRBV20-1 to TRBJ2-7; 12 nucleotides match TRBD2. The CDR3 consists of 17 residues. Germline loops: CDR1 DFQATT, CDR2 SNEGSKA (reference sequence). Trimming at V came to 6 bases and at J to 4 bases, leaving 16 bases not matched to a gene. Written as DNA, the CDR3 is TGCAGTGCGAGATCCTCTAGCGGGGGGGCCGCTTGGTACGAGCAGTACTTC. Protein: CSARSSSGGAAWYEQYF.

The chain links TRBV20-1 to TRBJ2-3; D assignment may be TRBD1 or TRBD2 (5 bases each). This CDR3 is built from 13 residues. V was trimmed by 2 bases and J by 2 bases, leaving 8 bases between them. CDR1 and CDR2 (germline): DFQATT, SNEGSKA (reference sequence). In DNA, the CDR3 is TGCAGTGCTAGACCGGGGCTCACAGATACGCAGTATTTT. Protein product: CSARPGLTDTQYF.

This clonotype was detected many times. CDR3 sequence: CASRTFRTLGTEAFF. The CDR3 DNA follows: TGTGCCAGCAGGACATTTAGGACCCTTGGGACTGAAGCTTTCTTT. The chain recombines TRBV27 with TRBJ1-1; D unresolved. The CDR3 spans 15 residues. In germline, CDR1 is MNHEY, CDR2 SMNVEV (reference sequence). V was clipped by 6 bases and J by 5 bases, with 19 bases between them.

This clonotype was counted at least ten times. The V call is TRBV5-1, the J call TRBJ1-6, with D perhaps matching TRBD1 (5 bases). Germline assignment: CDR1 SGHRS and CDR2 YFSETQ. Trimming took 0 bases from V and 9 from J, leaving 10 bases between them. CDR3 size: 14 residues. CDR3 DNA sequence: TGCGCCAGCAGCTTGGAGGGGCGGACTTCACCCCTCCACTTT. Protein sequence: CASSLEGRTSPLHF.

This clonotype was observed a few times. The chain carries TRBV5-1 and TRBJ2-3; tentatively, D is TRBD1 or TRBD2 (5 bases each). Germline CDR1 SGHRS, CDR2 YFSETQ. Trimming removed 4 bases at V and 3 bases at J, with 15 bases between. This CDR3 is built from 15 residues. The CDR3 bases are TGCGCCAGCAGCCCCTGGTCGGGGCCGACAGATACGCAGTATTTT. As protein: CASSPWSGPTDTQYF.

This clonotype was seen repeatedly, ten times or more. The V call is TRBV20-1, the J call TRBJ1-5, with D tentatively TRBD1 (6 bases). CDR1 is DFQATT and CDR2 is SNEGSKA in the germline V gene (reference sequence). The CDR3 is 14 residues long. Trimming left V 6 bases short and J 4 bases short, with 16 bases between. The CDR3 reads CSAIVGAFNQPQHF. In DNA form, the CDR3 reads TGCAGTGCAATCGTGGGGGCGTTTAATCAGCCCCAGCATTTT.

This clonotype has a count of ten or more. This chain joins TRBV7-6 and TRBJ2-7, with 10 bases aligning to TRBD1. The trim removed 5 bases at V and 5 bases at J, leaving 3 bases unmatched. The CDR3 runs to 13 residues. The V gene's germline CDR1 is SGHVS and CDR2 FNYEAQ. CDR3 in DNA: TGTGCCAGCAGCACTGGACAGGGGGACGAGCAGTACTTC. Translation gives CASSTGQGDEQYF. Full variable domain (missing parts from reference TRBV7-6 and TRBJ2-7): GAGVSQSPRYKVTKRGQDVALRCDPISGHVSLYWYRQALGQGPEFLTYFNYEAQQDKSGLPNDRFSAERPEGSISTLTIQRTEQRDSAMYRCASSTGQGDEQYFGPGTRLTVT.

The genes are TRBV20-1 and TRBJ1-1; D gene ambiguous. From germline, CDR1 is DFQATT and CDR2 SNEGSKA (reference sequence). V lost 3 bases and J 3 bases, leaving 5 bases between the germline ends. The CDR3 consists of 11 residues. The CDR3 DNA follows: TGCAGTGCTAGTTTCTACACTGAAGCTTTCTTT. It encodes CSASFYTEAFF.

In its sample, this clonotype was seen many times. The chain is built from TRBV10-2 and TRBJ1-5; tentative D call: TRBD1 (5 bases). The CDR3 runs 15 residues. Trimming removed 6 bases at V and 4 bases at J, with 16 bases between. Germline CDR1 and CDR2: WSHSY and SAAADI. CDR3 protein: CASSITGILNQPQHF. DNA for the CDR3: TGCGCCAGCAGCATAACAGGAATTCTGAATCAGCCCCAGCATTTT.

Only a few counts were recorded for this clonotype. The genes are TRBV7-9 and TRBJ2-3, with a tentative D call TRBD1 (6 bases). Germline V gives CDR1 SEHNR, CDR2 FQNEAQ (reference sequence). V dropped 4 bases and J dropped 4 bases, with 15 bases sitting between them. The CDR3 is 15 amino acids. Here the CDR3 reads CASSSLLGAADTQYF. CDR3 DNA: TGTGCCAGCAGCTCACTCCTGGGGGCGGCAGATACGCAGTATTTT.

At least ten counts were recorded for this clonotype. This chain links TRBV3-1 with TRBJ2-7; D unclear. The CDR3 is made up of 12 amino acids. Trimming pared 5 bases from V and 4 bases from J, leaving 9 bases between. Germline CDR1 is LGHDT and CDR2 is YNNKEL (reference sequence). CDR3 in DNA: TGTGCCAGCAGCGATACAACATACGAGCAGTACTTC. Its protein is CASSDTTYEQYF.

This clonotype was seen ten or more times. The chain carries TRBV9 and TRBJ1-1; D perhaps matches TRBD1 (6 bases). From germline, CDR1 is SGDLS and CDR2 YYNGEE. V was cut by 0 bases and J by 3 bases, with 9 bases left in between. This CDR3 region has 14 residues. This CDR3 reads CASSVEGVDTEAFF. The DNA for the CDR3 is TGTGCCAGCAGCGTAGAGGGGGTGGACACTGAAGCTTTCTTT.

This clonotype was observed many times. The chain is built from TRBV7-9 and TRBJ1-3; D unclear. Trimming left V 4 bases short and J 2 bases short, with 15 bases between. Per the germline V gene, CDR1 is SEHNR and CDR2 is FQNEAQ (reference sequence). The CDR3 consists of 16 residues. Here the CDR3 DNA reads TGTGCCAGCAGCTCCGGAGTCCAAGCCACTGGAAACACCATATATTTT. The encoded protein is CASSSGVQATGNTIYF. Filled out from reference TRBV7-9 and TRBJ1-3, the complete variable domain reads DTGVSQNPRHKITKRGQNVTFRCDPISEHNRLYWYRQTLGQGPEFLTYFQNEAQLEKSRLLSDRFSAERPKGSFSTLEIQRTEQGDSAMYLCASSSGVQATGNTIYFGEGSWLTVV.

This chain uses TRBV6-4 with TRBJ1-1; 8 bases agree with TRBD1. This CDR3 has 16 residues. J was trimmed by 4 bases and V by 10 bases; bases with no gene match: 17. Germline V gene lookup returns CDR1 MRHNA and CDR2 SNTAGT. CDR3 protein: CATNSGTGVLATEAFF. The CDR3 DNA sequence: TGTGCCACCAACTCCGGGACAGGCGTCCTAGCCACTGAAGCTTTCTTT.

This clonotype was seen many times. The chain uses TRBV6-6 and TRBJ1-2; D unresolved. The CDR3 loop spans 12 amino acids. V lost 2 bases and J 4 bases, leaving 5 bases between the germline ends. CDR1 MNHNY and CDR2 SVGAGI come from the germline V gene (reference sequence). This CDR3 is CASSYDGYGYTF. The CDR3 DNA is TGTGCCAGCAGTTACGATGGCTATGGCTACACCTTC.

This clonotype was detected many times. This chain links TRBV5-1 with TRBJ1-1; D may be TRBD1 (6 bases). V was clipped by 1 base and J by 6 bases, with 13 bases between them. The germline gives CDR1 SGHRS, CDR2 YFSETQ. The CDR3 runs to 14 residues. The CDR3 sequence: CASSLTGLFAEAFF. CDR3 coding DNA: TGCGCCAGCAGCTTGACAGGGTTATTCGCTGAAGCTTTCTTT.

This clonotype was counted ten times or more. CDR3 in amino acids: CSARAQGRNTIYF. CDR3 bases: TGCAGTGCTAGAGCACAGGGCAGAAACACCATATATTTT. This chain joins TRBV20-1 and TRBJ1-3; D is possibly TRBD1 (6 bases). There are 13 residues in the CDR3. Germline values: CDR1 DFQATT, CDR2 SNEGSKA (reference sequence). V lost 1 base, J lost 5 bases, and 9 bases lay in between.

This clonotype was seen repeatedly, ten times or more. V is TRBV6-1 and J is TRBJ1-1; tentatively, D is TRBD1 (5 bases). There are 14 residues in the CDR3. Germline V gene sequence: CDR1 MNHNS, CDR2 SASEGT. The V end lost 2 bases, the J end lost 5 bases, and 12 bases lay between the germline ends. Here the CDR3 reads CASSEIGRGTEAFF. CDR3 nucleotide sequence: TGTGCCAGCAGTGAAATAGGGCGGGGGACTGAAGCTTTCTTT.